This T cell receptor beta chain stems from a study of T-cell memory formation after mild COVID-19. Study-wide findings and caveats: Detection of some responders pre-infection suggested pre-existing cross-reactive memory T cells participated.

TCRdb reanalysed the 5' RACE reads using MiXCR and keeps one entry per CDR3 protein. The sample comprises 350,000 to 400,000 distinct CDR3 sequences, under 15% of which are singletons, and around 22% rests with the top ten. With regard to this clonotype: The antigen is unknown.

The receptor's source is a man aged 18 to 29 who had mild COVID-19 (a few samples of this study predate the infection). Cell type and time point are not known. Material: PBMCs or a T cell subset sorted from them (not recorded which).

CDR3 sequence reads: CASSSSRDRGNEQFF. CDR3 DNA: TGTGCCAGCAGCTCTTCGAGGGACAGGGGGAATGAGCAGTTCTTC. V usage is TRBV7-6 and J usage is TRBJ2-1, with 11 bases matching TRBD1. This CDR3 is 15 amino acids long. With 4 bases clipped from V and 7 bases from J, the junction kept 6 bases outside the gene matches. Germline CDR1 reads SGHVS; CDR2 reads FNYEAQ.